This is a list of T cell receptor beta chains from one sample in a study of early T cells in non-severe SARS-CoV-2 infection. TCRdb called the 5' RACE reads again in MiXCR, with one record for every CDR3 protein. The sample carries roughly 50,000 distinct CDR3 sequences, roughly 8.8% recorded once. Sequencing was carried out using whole blood. These receptors came from an adult who was a healthcare worker with PCR-confirmed SARS-CoV-2 infection or an uninfected control (not recorded which). CDR3s include the opening cysteine and the closing phenylalanine or tryptophan. Fields, in order: D gene, V gene, clone size, J gene, CDR3 DNA, CDR3 protein. A D gene is named only where the DNA matches it firmly. Not every row has a clone size; where given, it reads once, few, many or a size class.

d_gene: -; v_gene: TRBV28; abundance: many; j_gene: TRBJ2-7; CDR3nt: TGTGCCAGCAGTTTCAAACCCCTTTTTCGGGAGAAACCCTACGAGCAGTACTTC; CDR3aa: CASSFKPLFREKPYEQYF
d_gene: TRBD1; v_gene: TRBV28; abundance: many; j_gene: TRBJ1-2; CDR3nt: TGTGCCAGCATCGGACAGGGTACCTATGGCTACACCTTC; CDR3aa: CASIGQGTYGYTF
d_gene: TRBD2; v_gene: TRBV6-5; abundance: many; j_gene: TRBJ2-7; CDR3nt: TGTGCCAGCAGTAATCTAGCGGGAGCGGTGCAGTACTTC; CDR3aa: CASSNLAGAVQYF
d_gene: TRBD2; v_gene: TRBV4-3; abundance: -; j_gene: TRBJ2-5; CDR3nt: TGCGCCAGCAGCCAATCCACTAGCGGGAGTGGGAAGACCCAGTACTTC; CDR3aa: CASSQSTSGSGKTQYF
d_gene: TRBD2; v_gene: TRBV20-1; abundance: many; j_gene: TRBJ2-7; CDR3nt: TGCAGTGCCTCAGCGGGAGGGCCCTACGAGCAGTACTTC; CDR3aa: CSASAGGPYEQYF
d_gene: -; v_gene: TRBV12-3/TRBV12-4; abundance: many; j_gene: TRBJ2-2; CDR3nt: TGTGCCAGCAGCCGCAGGAACACCGGGGAGCTGTTTTTT; CDR3aa: CASSRRNTGELFF
d_gene: -; v_gene: TRBV5-1; abundance: few; j_gene: TRBJ2-3; CDR3nt: TGCGCCAGCAGCTTGTTCCCAGATACGCAGTATTTT; CDR3aa: CASSLFPDTQYF
d_gene: -; v_gene: TRBV20-1; abundance: many; j_gene: TRBJ2-7; CDR3nt: TGCAGTGCTACCCGGGACTCCAGCTCCTACGAGCAGTACTTC; CDR3aa: CSATRDSSSYEQYF
d_gene: -; v_gene: TRBV20-1; abundance: -; j_gene: TRBJ1-3; CDR3nt: TGCAGTGCTAGAGATATGGGGGGCACCATATATTTT; CDR3aa: CSARDMGGTIYF
d_gene: -; v_gene: TRBV30; abundance: -; j_gene: TRBJ1-1; CDR3nt: TGTGCCTGGAGTGTACGCAGGGGCGAAGCTTTCTTT; CDR3aa: CAWSVRRGEAFF
d_gene: -; v_gene: TRBV15; abundance: few; j_gene: TRBJ2-1; CDR3nt: TGTGCCACCAGCAGAGAGGGGGAGACTCAGTTCTTC; CDR3aa: CATSREGETQFF
d_gene: TRBD1; v_gene: TRBV27; abundance: many; j_gene: TRBJ1-2; CDR3nt: TGTGCCAGCAGTTCGATCGGACAGGGAGGATATGGCTACACCTTC; CDR3aa: CASSSIGQGGYGYTF
d_gene: -; v_gene: TRBV3-1; abundance: few; j_gene: TRBJ2-3; CDR3nt: TGTGCCAGCAGCCCGACGAAAGGATCGAATACGCAGTATTTT; CDR3aa: CASSPTKGSNTQYF
d_gene: -; v_gene: TRBV6-2/TRBV6-3; abundance: -; j_gene: TRBJ2-1; CDR3nt: TGTGCCAGCAGTAACTACAATGAGCAGTTCTTC; CDR3aa: CASSNYNEQFF
d_gene: TRBD1; v_gene: TRBV6-2/TRBV6-3; abundance: many; j_gene: TRBJ2-5; CDR3nt: TGTGCCAGCAGCTGGGACAGGGGGCTTACGTACCAAGAGACCCAGTACTTC; CDR3aa: CASSWDRGLTYQETQYF
d_gene: TRBD1; v_gene: TRBV6-5; abundance: many; j_gene: TRBJ2-1; CDR3nt: TGTGCCAGCAGTTACTCACCCCCCGGGACAGGGGTATACAATGAGCAGTTCTTC; CDR3aa: CASSYSPPGTGVYNEQFF
d_gene: TRBD1; v_gene: TRBV10-3; abundance: -; j_gene: TRBJ1-6; CDR3nt: TGTGCCATCGGGACAGCCAATTCACCCCTCCACTTT; CDR3aa: CAIGTANSPLHF
d_gene: -; v_gene: TRBV19; abundance: many; j_gene: TRBJ2-6; CDR3nt: TGTGCCAGTAGTATGAGGGGCGCTGGGGCCAACGTCCTGACTTTC; CDR3aa: CASSMRGAGANVLTF
d_gene: -; v_gene: TRBV4-3; abundance: many; j_gene: TRBJ2-3; CDR3nt: TGCGCCAGCAGCCTAAGGGGCGGACATGGGCAGGGTAAGGCGCAGTATTTT; CDR3aa: CASSLRGGHGQGKAQYF
d_gene: TRBD2; v_gene: TRBV28; abundance: many; j_gene: TRBJ2-1; CDR3nt: TGTGCCAGCAGCGTTTCACCCGGGACTAGGACACCTTATGGTGAGCAGTTCTTC; CDR3aa: CASSVSPGTRTPYGEQFF
d_gene: -; v_gene: TRBV20-1; abundance: many; j_gene: TRBJ1-1; CDR3nt: TGCAGTGCTAGAGCGGGGGGTACAGGGAAACGGTCGAACACTGAAGCTTTCTTT; CDR3aa: CSARAGGTGKRSNTEAFF
d_gene: -; v_gene: TRBV28; abundance: once; j_gene: TRBJ2-7; CDR3nt: TGTGCCAGCAGGACGGATGCTACCTACGAGCAGTACTTC; CDR3aa: CASRTDATYEQYF
d_gene: -; v_gene: TRBV11-2; abundance: -; j_gene: TRBJ2-7; CDR3nt: TGTGCCAGCAGCTCATTCGCCCGGGGCACCTCCTACGAGCAGTACTTC; CDR3aa: CASSSFARGTSYEQYF
d_gene: -; v_gene: TRBV7-9; abundance: -; j_gene: TRBJ2-2; CDR3nt: TGTGCCAGCAGGCCGCTTACAGCCGCAGGGGAGCTGTTTTTT; CDR3aa: CASRPLTAAGELFF